The 27 T cell receptor beta chains reported below all come from one sample, sequenced in a study of shared clonotypes between healthy human individuals. Sequencing was performed with immunoSEQ multiplex PCR; in TCRdb, only in-frame clones are kept and a portion is missing. The sample has under 2,500,000 clones, approximately 94% seen once; the top ten hold roughly 0.13%. The sample consisted of naive CD4+ T cells sorted from blood. Documented subset: CD45RA+ positively selected. These receptors were taken from a man aged 18 to 29 in good health.

This chain joins TRBV19 and TRBJ1-1; 9 bases fit TRBD1. This CDR3 region has 15 residues. The germline V gene encodes CDR1 LNHDA and CDR2 SQIVND (reference sequence). The J segment lost 1 base and the V segment lost 5 bases, leaving 5 bases of the junction unmatched. This chain's CDR3 is CASSVGQGTNTEAFF. The CDR3 nucleotides are TGTGCCAGTAGTGTGGGACAGGGTACGAACACTGAAGCTTTCTTT.

This chain connects TRBV2 to TRBJ1-3; 9 bases map to TRBD1. CDR1 is SNHLY and CDR2 is FYNNEI in the germline V gene. The V segment lost 5 bases and the J segment 3 bases; nucleotides outside the gene matches: 8. The length of the CDR3 is 16 residues. The CDR3 DNA reads TGTGCCAGCAGTCTAACGACAGGGGGAGGTGGAAACACCATATATTTT. Protein sequence: CASSLTTGGGGNTIYF.

This chain connects TRBV4-2 to TRBJ1-2; no clear D gene. Trimming left V 2 bases short and J 8 bases short, with 6 bases between. The CDR3 has 11 residues. Germline assignment: CDR1 LGHNA and CDR2 YNFKEQ. The CDR3 coding sequence is TGTGCCAGCAGCCAACAAGGGGGCTACACCTTC. This encodes CASSQQGGYTF.

This chain uses TRBV18 with TRBJ1-1; tentative D call: TRBD1 (5 bases). Trimming pared 2 bases from V and 4 bases from J, leaving 14 bases between. The length of the CDR3 is 15 residues. Per the germline V gene, CDR1 is KGHSH and CDR2 is LQKENI. The CDR3 DNA is TGTGCCAGCTCACCATCCAGGGTGGAAGGCACTGAAGCTTTCTTT. This gives the protein CASSPSRVEGTEAFF.

The chain is built from TRBV4-2 and TRBJ1-5, with TRBD1 matching 7 bases. CDR1 is LGHNA, CDR2 YNFKEQ, per germline. The CDR3 runs 14 residues. With V trimmed by 0 bases and J by 7 bases, 3 bases remained unmatched. In DNA, the CDR3 is TGTGCCAGCAGCCAAGAACAGGGGAACCAGCCCCAGCATTTT. Amino acids: CASSQEQGNQPQHF.

CDR3 region: CASSLRTGPSEQYF. The CDR3 DNA reads TGCGCCAGCAGCCTTCGGACAGGGCCGTCCGAGCAGTACTTC. This chain connects TRBV5-1 to TRBJ2-7; 8 nucleotides line up with TRBD1. Germline-derived CDR1 and CDR2 are SGHRS and YFSETQ. The CDR3 covers 14 residues. Losses at the gene ends were 4 bases for V and 6 bases for J; bases not matched to a gene: 9.

The chain joins TRBV7-9 to TRBJ2-7; D may be TRBD1 (6 bases). V was clipped by 0 bases and J by 2 bases, with 11 bases between them. Looked up from germline, CDR1 is SEHNR and CDR2 is FQNEAQ (reference sequence). The CDR3 consists of 15 residues. CDR3 sequence (DNA): TGTGCCAGCAGCTTAGCAGGGGGTGAAACCTACGAGCAGTACTTC. Its protein product is CASSLAGGETYEQYF.

This sequence joins TRBV27 and TRBJ2-5; TRBD1 agrees at 9 bases. Germline trimming cut 7 bases from V and 7 bases from J; bases unmatched to any gene: 19. The germline CDR1 and CDR2 sequences are MNHEY and SMNVEV (reference sequence). The CDR3 is 17 amino acids. For the CDR3, the DNA is TGTGCCAGCACCCCGATGAGCTTGGGACAGGGTAGTAGGACCCAGTACTTC. It yields the protein CASTPMSLGQGSRTQYF.

The CDR3 spells CASSFEGRGNQPQHF. The CDR3 region has the DNA TGTGCCAGCAGTTTTGAAGGAAGGGGCAATCAGCCCCAGCATTTT. V usage is TRBV28 and J usage is TRBJ1-5; D is undetermined. Germline V CDR1 and CDR2: MDHEN, SYDVKM. The CDR3 is made up of 15 amino acids. Between the trimmed V and J ends, which lost 3 bases and 2 bases, there was a span of 11 bases.

On this clone itself: Other DNA sequences in this sample translate to the same CDR3. This chain connects TRBV6-1 to TRBJ2-7; D remains unclear. Trimming removed 9 bases from V and 1 base from J, with 7 bases in between. Germline CDR1 reads MNHNS; CDR2 reads SASEGT. The CDR3 has 11 residues. The DNA of the CDR3 is TGTGCCAGTTCGGCGTCCTACGAGCAGTACTTC. It specifies CASSASYEQYF.

The V gene is TRBV2, the J gene TRBJ2-2; D perhaps matches TRBD1 (5 bases). CDR3 length: 15 amino acids. The V gene's germline CDR1 is SNHLY and CDR2 FYNNEI. V was trimmed by 8 bases and J by 6 bases, leaving 19 bases between them. The CDR3 bases are TGTGCCAGCTTCCTTACAGGCAAAATCCCCGGGGAGCTGTTTTTT. Encoded protein: CASFLTGKIPGELFF.

Points on this clone: The same CDR3 can be traced to other DNA sequences in this sample. The chain is built from TRBV7-2 and TRBJ2-7; D gene ambiguous. V lost 1 base, J lost 0 bases, and 10 bases lay in between. Germline V gene sequence: CDR1 SGHTA, CDR2 FQGNSA. The CDR3 has 15 residues. Written as DNA, the CDR3 is TGTGCCAGCAGCTTAGAGGGCGGATCCTCCTACGAGCAGTACTTC. It is translated as CASSLEGGSSYEQYF.

This sequence joins TRBV27 and TRBJ1-1; unclear D gene. The CDR3 is 14 amino acids. The V gene's germline CDR1 is MNHEY and CDR2 SMNVEV (reference sequence). V was pared by 1 base and J by 4 bases, with 10 bases between. The CDR3 sequence: CASSLYGVSTEAFF. The CDR3 DNA is TGTGCCAGCAGTTTATACGGCGTAAGCACTGAAGCTTTCTTT.

The V and J genes are TRBV28 and TRBJ2-4; 9 bases line up with TRBD2. Germline loops: CDR1 MDHEN, CDR2 SYDVKM. CDR3 length: 13 residues. The J segment lost 8 bases and the V segment lost 6 bases, leaving 5 bases of the junction unmatched. The CDR3 spells CASRAGGGDIQYF. CDR3 DNA: TGTGCCAGCAGGGCGGGAGGGGGAGACATTCAGTACTTC. The whole variable domain, filled in from reference TRBV28 and TRBJ2-4, reads DVKVTQSSRYLVKRTGEKVFLECVQDMDHENMFWYRQDPGLGLRLIYFSYDVKMKEKGDIPEGYSVSREKKERFSLILESASTNQTSMYLCASRAGGGDIQYFGAGTRLSVL.

The V call is TRBV18, the J call TRBJ1-5, with a tentative D call TRBD1 (5 bases). Germline CDR1 is KGHSH and CDR2 is LQKENI. V was trimmed by 3 bases and J by 7 bases, leaving 19 bases between them. CDR3 length equals 16 residues. The CDR3, as DNA: TGTGCCAGCTCACCTAGAAACCGGGACTTTAACCAGCCCCAGCATTTT. Amino acid sequence: CASSPRNRDFNQPQHF.

V usage is TRBV11-2 and J usage is TRBJ2-5; D perhaps matches TRBD1 (7 bases). CDR1 and CDR2 (germline): SGHAT, FQNNGV. The V and J ends lost 5 bases and 5 bases respectively, with 18 bases between them. CDR3 length equals 15 residues. The CDR3 DNA sequence: TGTGCCAGCAGCCCCCAGGGGGGCAGGGGGGAGACCCAGTACTTC. Translated, it gives CASSPQGGRGETQYF.

The V gene is TRBV10-3, the J gene TRBJ1-1; possible D gene TRBD1, 6 bases. The V gene lost 6 bases and the J gene lost 3 bases, with 14 bases spanning the gap. The CDR3 length is 14 residues. From germline, CDR1 is ENHRY and CDR2 SYGVKD. CDR3 DNA: TGTGCCATCAGCCGGGCTTCAGGGGACACTGAAGCTTTCTTT. Translation gives CAISRASGDTEAFF.

The chain carries TRBV7-9 and TRBJ1-2, with D possibly being TRBD1 (6 bases). Deletions cut 5 bases from V and 7 bases from J, with 14 bases between. This CDR3 spans 13 amino acids. The germline V gene has CDR1 SEHNR and CDR2 FQNEAQ (reference sequence). This chain's CDR3 is CASSQIQGLGYTF. Here the CDR3 DNA reads TGTGCCAGCAGCCAGATCCAGGGGCTTGGCTACACCTTC.

The chain carries TRBV28 and TRBJ2-3; 10 bases match TRBD2. Germline assignment: CDR1 MDHEN and CDR2 SYDVKM. V gave up 6 bases and J gave up 6 bases; unmatched junction bases: 12. The CDR3 is 16 amino acids. The CDR3: CASRPPSGSFADTQYF. CDR3 DNA sequence: TGTGCCAGCAGACCTCCTAGCGGGAGTTTTGCGGATACGCAGTATTTT.

This clone has a handful of counts. The chain uses TRBV30 and TRBJ1-1; the D is unclear. Germline V gene lookup returns CDR1 GTSNPN and CDR2 SVGIG (reference sequence). Trimming took 4 bases from V and 0 from J, leaving 12 bases between them. The CDR3 consists of 14 residues. The CDR3 is CAWIGQYMNTEAFF. The CDR3 nucleotides are TGTGCCTGGATCGGTCAATACATGAACACTGAAGCTTTCTTT.

Comments on this clone: Other DNA sequences from this sample encode an identical CDR3 as well. This chain links TRBV30 with TRBJ1-5, with TRBD1 as a possible D gene (6 bases). The V gene lost 2 bases and the J gene lost 7 bases, with 12 bases spanning the gap. The CDR3 runs to 13 residues. CDR1 is GTSNPN, CDR2 SVGIG, per germline (reference sequence). CDR3 sequence (DNA): TGTGCCTGGAGTCAACAGGGAGGCCAGCCCCAGCATTTT. Its translation is CAWSQQGGQPQHF.

The chain carries TRBV5-1 and TRBJ1-2; D is unresolved. CDR3 length equals 12 residues. Looked up from germline, CDR1 is SGHRS and CDR2 is YFSETQ. The V end was cut by 0 bases, the J end by 8 bases, with 8 bases between. The CDR3 coding sequence is TGCGCCAGCAGCTTGGATACGTCGGGCTACACCTTC. It specifies CASSLDTSGYTF.

V usage is TRBV7-2 and J usage is TRBJ1-1, with 7 bases fitting TRBD1. Trimming cost V 8 bases and J 3 bases; bases outside gene matches: 6. Per germline, CDR1 SGHTA and CDR2 FQGNSA. The CDR3 contains 13 residues. The CDR3 is CASSRDSYTEAFF. As DNA, the CDR3 is TGTGCCAGCTCCCGGGACAGTTACACTGAAGCTTTCTTT.

The chain recombines TRBV29-1 with TRBJ1-2, with D perhaps matching TRBD1 (5 bases). The CDR3 sequence is 13 residues long. Trimming removed 4 bases from V and 8 bases from J, with 17 bases in between. In germline, CDR1 is SQVTM, CDR2 ANQGSEA. This chain's CDR3 is CSVVGAGAPGYTF. CDR3 in DNA: TGCAGCGTTGTCGGGGCAGGAGCGCCCGGCTACACCTTC.

DNA for the CDR3: TGTGCCAGCAGCGCAGCCCGTAGCAGGGGGGATTCCTATAATTCACCCCTCCACTTT. This gives the protein CASSAARSRGDSYNSPLHF. This chain links TRBV7-2 with TRBJ1-6, with 7 bases fitting TRBD1. Germline assignment: CDR1 SGHTA and CDR2 FQGNSA. Trimming took 5 bases from V and 1 from J; bases not matched to a gene: 14. This CDR3 contains 19 residues. Using reference TRBV7-2 and TRBJ1-6 for the parts outside the CDR3, the full variable domain is GAGVSQSPSNKVTEKGKDVELRCDPISGHTALYWYRQSLGQGLEFLIYFQGNSAPDKSGLPSDRFSAERTGGSVSTLTIQRTQQEDSAVYLCASSAARSRGDSYNSPLHFGNGTRLTVT.

The V and J genes are TRBV19 and TRBJ1-1; D is possibly TRBD1 (5 bases). Between the trimmed V and J ends, which lost 10 bases and 1 base, there was a span of 10 bases. The CDR3 consists of 12 residues. Germline lookup yields CDR1 LNHDA and CDR2 SQIVND (reference sequence). The CDR3 DNA is TGTGCCACTAAAGACAGGAACACTGAAGCTTTCTTT. Protein sequence: CATKDRNTEAFF.

This clone was picked up a small number of times. The J gene is TRBJ1-6, the V gene TRBV27; 8 nucleotides match TRBD1. J lost 4 bases, V lost 5 bases, and 4 bases had no gene match. This CDR3 comprises 15 residues. CDR1 and CDR2 from the germline V gene are MNHEY and SMNVEV (reference sequence). The CDR3 loop is CASSTRQGYNSPLHF. The CDR3 nucleotides read TGTGCCAGCAGTACCAGACAGGGGTATAATTCACCCCTCCACTTT.